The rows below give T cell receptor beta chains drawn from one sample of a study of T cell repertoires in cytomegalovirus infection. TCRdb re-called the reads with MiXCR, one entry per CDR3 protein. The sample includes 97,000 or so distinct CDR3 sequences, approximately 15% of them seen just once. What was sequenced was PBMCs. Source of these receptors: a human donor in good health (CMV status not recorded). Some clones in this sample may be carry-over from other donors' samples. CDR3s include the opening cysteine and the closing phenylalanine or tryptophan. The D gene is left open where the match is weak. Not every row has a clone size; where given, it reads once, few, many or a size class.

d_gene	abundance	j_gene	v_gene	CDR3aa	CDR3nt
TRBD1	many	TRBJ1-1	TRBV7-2	CASSRTGQHTEAFF	TGTGCCAGCAGCCGCACGGGACAGCACACTGAAGCTTTCTTT
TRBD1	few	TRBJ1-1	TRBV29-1	CSVGTGKNTEAFF	TGCAGCGTTGGGACAGGGAAGAACACTGAAGCTTTCTTT
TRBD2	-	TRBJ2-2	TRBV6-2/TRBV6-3	CASILPGLAVAGELFF	TGTGCCAGCATTCTCCCGGGACTAGCGGTGGCCGGGGAGCTGTTTTTT
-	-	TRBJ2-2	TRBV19	CASSINIYTGELFF	TGTGCCAGTAGTATCAATATCTACACCGGGGAGCTGTTTTTT
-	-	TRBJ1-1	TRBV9	CASSPGANMNTEAFF	TGTGCCAGCAGCCCCGGGGCAAACATGAACACTGAAGCTTTCTTT
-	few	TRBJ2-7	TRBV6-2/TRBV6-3	CASSYPPLGIYEQYF	TGTGCCAGCAGTTACCCCCCTCTAGGGATCTACGAGCAGTACTTC
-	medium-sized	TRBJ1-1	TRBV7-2	CASRATVGRLHPNTEAFF	TGTGCCAGCAGGGCAACTGTGGGGAGACTCCACCCTAACACTGAAGCTTTCTTT
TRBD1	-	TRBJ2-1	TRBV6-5	CASSYLRGQGGNEQFF	TGTGCCAGCAGTTACTTACGGGGACAGGGTGGCAATGAGCAGTTCTTC
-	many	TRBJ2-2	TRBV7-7	CASSPQRGGTGELFF	TGTGCTAGCAGCCCCCAAAGGGGCGGGACCGGGGAGCTGTTTTTT
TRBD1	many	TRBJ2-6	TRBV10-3	CAISERQGPGANVLTF	TGTGCCATCAGTGAACGACAGGGCCCTGGGGCCAACGTCCTGACTTTC
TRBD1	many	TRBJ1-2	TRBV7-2	CASSAGTGVTNYGYTF	TGTGCCAGCAGCGCGGGGACAGGGGTTACTAACTATGGCTACACCTTC
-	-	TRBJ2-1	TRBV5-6	CASSLDRAYYNEQFF	TGTGCCAGCAGCTTGGACAGGGCTTACTACAATGAGCAGTTCTTC
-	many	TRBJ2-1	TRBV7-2	CASSLALNNEQFF	TGTGCCAGCAGCTTAGCGTTGAACAATGAGCAGTTCTTC
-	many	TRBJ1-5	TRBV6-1	CASTEGNQPQHF	TGTGCATCAACAGAGGGGAATCAGCCCCAGCATTTT
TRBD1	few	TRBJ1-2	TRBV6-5	CASAKGGNYGYTF	TGTGCCAGCGCCAAAGGGGGCAACTATGGCTACACCTTC